Here is one T cell receptor (beta chain) with its context. Its antigen remains unidentified. This entry is derived from a study of OX40 agonist ivuxolimab in advanced cancers. At the level of the study: Three patients, one with hepatocellular carcinoma and two with cutaneous melanoma, responded partially. Study results and caveats: It was also the case that some nonresponders had low normalized T-cell clonal expansion. Both blood CD4+ and CD8+ T cells showed clonal growth by week 6 at 0.1 to 3.0 mg/kg.

This CDR3 is built from 15 residues. Trimming cost V 5 bases and J 2 bases, with 15 bases left between them. CDR1 and CDR2 (germline): MNHEY, SVGAGI. Some clones are missing from TCRdb's copy, which holds only in-frame ones; the method was immunoSEQ multiplex PCR. The table shows tens of thousands of clones, with 75% to 90% occurring only once. This sample comprised CD4+ or CD8+ T cells sorted from blood, obtained in a trial of the OX40 agonist ivuxolimab. The receptor was derived from an adult with an advanced solid tumor such as melanoma, head and neck, liver or kidney cancer. This rearrangement joins TRBV6-5 to TRBJ2-5; D is perhaps TRBD2 (6 bases). CDR3 amino acids: CASSPELARQETQYF. The DNA for the CDR3 is TGTGCCAGCAGTCCGGAGCTAGCGCGGCAAGAGACCCAGTACTTC.